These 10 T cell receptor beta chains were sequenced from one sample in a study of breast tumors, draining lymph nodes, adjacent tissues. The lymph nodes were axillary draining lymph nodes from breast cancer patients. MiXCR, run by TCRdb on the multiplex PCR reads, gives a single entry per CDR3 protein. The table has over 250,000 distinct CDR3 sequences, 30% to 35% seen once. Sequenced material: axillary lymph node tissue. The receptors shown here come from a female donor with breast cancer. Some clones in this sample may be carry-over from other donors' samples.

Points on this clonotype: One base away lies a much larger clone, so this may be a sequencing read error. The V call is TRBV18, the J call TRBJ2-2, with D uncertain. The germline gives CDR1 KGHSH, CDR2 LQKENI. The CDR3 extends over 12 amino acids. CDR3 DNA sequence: TGTGCCGGCTCACCGGGCGCAGAGGAGCTGTTTTTT. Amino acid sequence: CAGSPGAEELFF.

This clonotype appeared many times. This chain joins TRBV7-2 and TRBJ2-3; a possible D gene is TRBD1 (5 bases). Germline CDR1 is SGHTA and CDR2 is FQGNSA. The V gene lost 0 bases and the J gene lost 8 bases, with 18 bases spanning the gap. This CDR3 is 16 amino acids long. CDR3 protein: CASSLAMGPRVGTQYF. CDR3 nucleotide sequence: TGTGCCAGCAGCTTAGCGATGGGGCCCCGCGTAGGTACGCAGTATTTT.

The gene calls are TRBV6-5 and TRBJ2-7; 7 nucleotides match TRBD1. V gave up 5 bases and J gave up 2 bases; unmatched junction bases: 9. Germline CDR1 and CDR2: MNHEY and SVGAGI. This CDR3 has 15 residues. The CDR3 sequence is CASSPPNRGPYEQYF. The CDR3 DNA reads TGTGCCAGCAGTCCTCCTAACAGGGGACCCTACGAGCAGTACTTC.

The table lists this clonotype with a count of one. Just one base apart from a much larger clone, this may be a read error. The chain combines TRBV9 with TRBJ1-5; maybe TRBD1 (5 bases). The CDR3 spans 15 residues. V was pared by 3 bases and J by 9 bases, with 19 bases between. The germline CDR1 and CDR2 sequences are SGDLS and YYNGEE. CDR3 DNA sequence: TGTGCCAGCAGCGCCCGGGGCAGGCGTCTTTGGCCCCAGCATTTT. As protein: CASSARGRRLWPQHF. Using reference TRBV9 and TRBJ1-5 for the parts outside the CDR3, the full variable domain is DSGVTQTPKHLITATGQRVTLRCSPRSGDLSVYWYQQSLDQGLQFLIQYYNGEERAKGNILERFSAQQFPDLHSELNLSSLELGDSALYFCASSARGRRLWPQHFGDGTRLSIL.

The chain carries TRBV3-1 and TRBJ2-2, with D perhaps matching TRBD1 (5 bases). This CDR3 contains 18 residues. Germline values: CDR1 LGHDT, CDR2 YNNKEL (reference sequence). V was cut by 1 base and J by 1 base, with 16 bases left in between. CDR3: CASSQVSSGRVNTGELFF. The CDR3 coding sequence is TGTGCCAGCAGCCAAGTTAGCTCGGGCAGGGTGAACACCGGGGAGCTGTTTTTT.

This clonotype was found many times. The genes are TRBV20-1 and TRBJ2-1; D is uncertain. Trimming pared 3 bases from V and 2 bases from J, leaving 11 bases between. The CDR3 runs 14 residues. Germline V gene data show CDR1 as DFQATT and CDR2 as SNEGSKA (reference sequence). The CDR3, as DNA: TGCAGTGCTAGCCTTATAGCAGCCTACAATGAGCAGTTCTTC. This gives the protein CSASLIAAYNEQFF.

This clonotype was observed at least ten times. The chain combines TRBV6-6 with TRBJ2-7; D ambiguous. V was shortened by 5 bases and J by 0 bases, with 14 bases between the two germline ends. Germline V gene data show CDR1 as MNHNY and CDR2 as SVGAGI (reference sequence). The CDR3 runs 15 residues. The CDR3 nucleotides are TGTGCCAGCAGTCGCCCCCCCAGCGTCTCCTACGAGCAGTACTTC. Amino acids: CASSRPPSVSYEQYF.

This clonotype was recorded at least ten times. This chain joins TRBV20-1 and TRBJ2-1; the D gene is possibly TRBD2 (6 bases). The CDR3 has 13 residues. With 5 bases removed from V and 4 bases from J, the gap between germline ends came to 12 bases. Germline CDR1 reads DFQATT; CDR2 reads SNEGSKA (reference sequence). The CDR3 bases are TGCAGTGCTCGGCAGGCGGGGTACAATGAGCAGTTCTTC. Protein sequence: CSARQAGYNEQFF.

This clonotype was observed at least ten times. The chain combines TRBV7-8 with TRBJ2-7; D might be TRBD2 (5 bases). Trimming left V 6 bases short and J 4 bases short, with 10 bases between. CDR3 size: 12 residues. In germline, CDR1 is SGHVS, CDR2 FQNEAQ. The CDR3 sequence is CASRDSQYEQYF. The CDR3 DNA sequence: TGTGCCAGCAGGGACTCCCAGTACGAGCAGTACTTC. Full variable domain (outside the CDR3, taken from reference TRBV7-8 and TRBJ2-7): GAGVSQSPRYKVAKRGQDVALRCDPISGHVSLFWYQQALGQGPEFLTYFQNEAQLDKSGLPSDRFFAERPEGSVSTLKIQRTQQEDSAVYLCASRDSQYEQYFGPGTRLTVT.

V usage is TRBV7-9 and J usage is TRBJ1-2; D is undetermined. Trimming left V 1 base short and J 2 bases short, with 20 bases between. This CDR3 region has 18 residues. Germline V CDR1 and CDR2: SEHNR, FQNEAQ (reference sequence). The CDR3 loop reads CASSLGRSGNTRNYGYTF. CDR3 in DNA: TGTGCCAGCAGCTTAGGACGCTCTGGAAACACAAGGAACTATGGCTACACCTTC. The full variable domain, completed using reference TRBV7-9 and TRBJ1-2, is DTGVSQNPRHKITKRGQNVTFRCDPISEHNRLYWYRQTLGQGPEFLTYFQNEAQLEKSRLLSDRFSAERPKGSFSTLEIQRTEQGDSAMYLCASSLGRSGNTRNYGYTFGSGTRLTVV.